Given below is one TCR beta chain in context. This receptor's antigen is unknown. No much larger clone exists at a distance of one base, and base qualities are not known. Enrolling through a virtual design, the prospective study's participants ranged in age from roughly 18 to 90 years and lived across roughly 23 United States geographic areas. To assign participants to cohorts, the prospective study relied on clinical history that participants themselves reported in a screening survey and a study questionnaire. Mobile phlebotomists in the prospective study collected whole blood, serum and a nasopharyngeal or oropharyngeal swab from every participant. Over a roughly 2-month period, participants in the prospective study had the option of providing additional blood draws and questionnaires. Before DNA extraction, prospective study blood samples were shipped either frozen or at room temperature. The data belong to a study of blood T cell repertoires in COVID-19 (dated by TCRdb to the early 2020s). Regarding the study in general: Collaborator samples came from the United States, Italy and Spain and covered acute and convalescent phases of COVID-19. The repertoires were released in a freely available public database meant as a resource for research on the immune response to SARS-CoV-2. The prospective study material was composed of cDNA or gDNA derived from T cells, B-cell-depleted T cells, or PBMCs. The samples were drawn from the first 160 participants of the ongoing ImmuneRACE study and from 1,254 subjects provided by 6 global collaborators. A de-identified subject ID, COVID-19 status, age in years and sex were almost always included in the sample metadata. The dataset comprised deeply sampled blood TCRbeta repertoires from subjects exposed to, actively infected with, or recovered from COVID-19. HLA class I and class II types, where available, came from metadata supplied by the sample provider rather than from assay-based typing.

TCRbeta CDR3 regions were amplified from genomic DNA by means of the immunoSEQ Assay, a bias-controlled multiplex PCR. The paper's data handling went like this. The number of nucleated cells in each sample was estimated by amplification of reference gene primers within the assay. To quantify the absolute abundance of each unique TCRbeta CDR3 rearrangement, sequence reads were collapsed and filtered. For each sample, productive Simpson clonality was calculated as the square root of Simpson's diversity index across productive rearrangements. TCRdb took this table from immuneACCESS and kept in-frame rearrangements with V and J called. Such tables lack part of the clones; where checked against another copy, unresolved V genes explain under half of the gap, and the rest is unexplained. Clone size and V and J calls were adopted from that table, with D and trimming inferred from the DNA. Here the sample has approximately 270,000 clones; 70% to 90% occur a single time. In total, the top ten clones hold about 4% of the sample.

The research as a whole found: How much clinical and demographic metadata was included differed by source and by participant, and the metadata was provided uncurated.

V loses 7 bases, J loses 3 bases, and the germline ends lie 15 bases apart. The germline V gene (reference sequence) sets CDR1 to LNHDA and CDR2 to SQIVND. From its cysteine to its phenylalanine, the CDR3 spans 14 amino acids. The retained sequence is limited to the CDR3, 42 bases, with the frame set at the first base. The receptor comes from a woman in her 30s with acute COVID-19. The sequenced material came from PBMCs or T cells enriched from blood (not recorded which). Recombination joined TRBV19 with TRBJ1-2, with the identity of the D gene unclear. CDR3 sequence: CASTPTAGYYGYTF. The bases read TGTGCCAGTACCCCTACGGCAGGATACTATGGCTACACCTTC.